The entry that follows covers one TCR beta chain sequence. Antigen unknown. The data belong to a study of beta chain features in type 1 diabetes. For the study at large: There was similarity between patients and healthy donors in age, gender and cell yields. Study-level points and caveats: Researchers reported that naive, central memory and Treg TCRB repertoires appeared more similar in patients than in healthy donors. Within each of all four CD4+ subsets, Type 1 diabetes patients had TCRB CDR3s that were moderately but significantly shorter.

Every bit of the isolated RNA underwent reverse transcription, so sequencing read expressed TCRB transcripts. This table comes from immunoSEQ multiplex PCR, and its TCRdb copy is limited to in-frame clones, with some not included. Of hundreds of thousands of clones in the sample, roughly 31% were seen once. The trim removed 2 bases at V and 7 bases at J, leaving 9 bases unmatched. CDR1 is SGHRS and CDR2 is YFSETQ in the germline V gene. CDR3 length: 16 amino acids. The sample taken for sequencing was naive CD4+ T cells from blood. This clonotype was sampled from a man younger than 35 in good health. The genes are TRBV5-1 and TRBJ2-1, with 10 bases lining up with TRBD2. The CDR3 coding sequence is TGCGCCAGCAGCTTCTCCCTAGCGGGAGACGGTAATGAGCAGTTCTTC. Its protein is CASSFSLAGDGNEQFF. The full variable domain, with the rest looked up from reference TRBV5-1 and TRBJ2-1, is KAGVTQTPRYLIKTRGQQVTLSCSPISGHRSVSWYQQTPGQGLQFLFEYFSETQRNKGNFPGRFSGRQFSNSRSEMNVSTLELGDSALYLCASSFSLAGDGNEQFFGPGTRLTVL.